This T cell receptor (beta chain) is from a study of technical replicates of blood from a handful of donors. Method: immunoSEQ multiplex PCR; TCRdb's copy keeps in-frame clones and lacks some. The sample contains some 70,000 clones, approximately 89% of which appear only once. Material for sequencing was PBMCs. This TCR was recovered from a human donor in good health. Some clones in this sample may be carry-over from other donors' samples.

The CDR3 reads CASSGWTGANQPQHF. CDR3 DNA sequence: TGTGCCAGCAGCGGATGGACAGGGGCCAATCAGCCCCAGCATTTT. The chain combines TRBV5-6 with TRBJ1-5; 9 bases agree with TRBD1. The CDR3 has 15 residues. CDR1 is SGHDT and CDR2 is YYEEEE in the germline V gene. V was pared by 4 bases and J by 3 bases, with 5 bases of the junction left unmatched.